A selection of T cell receptor beta chains follows, all from one sample in a study of blood T cell repertoires in COVID-19. Assay used: immunoSEQ multiplex PCR; TCRdb lists only in-frame clones, some missing. The table has roughly 380,000 clones, approximately 89% seen once. The sequenced material came from peripheral blood. The receptors stem from a woman aged 55-75 years with COVID-19, enrolled during active disease. The CDR3 runs from the conserved cysteine through the conserved F or W. Each record gives: V gene, clone size, D gene, CDR3 length, J gene, CDR3 protein, CDR3 DNA. The D gene is left open where the match is weak. The size entry is marked missing in some rows and otherwise reads once, few, many or a size class.

V gene: TRBV12-2; clone size: few; D gene: .; CDR3 length: 15; J gene: TRBJ1-1; CDR3 protein: CASRLRGGPNTEAFF; CDR3 DNA: TGTGCAAGTCGCTTAAGGGGAGGCCCGAACACTGAAGCTTTCTTT
V gene: TRBV2; clone size: .; D gene: TRBD2; CDR3 length: 18; J gene: TRBJ2-1; CDR3 protein: CASSENPVLAGGYNEQFF; CDR3 DNA: TGTGCCAGCAGTGAAAATCCTGTACTAGCGGGGGGCTACAATGAGCAGTTCTTC
V gene: TRBV6-2/TRBV6-3; clone size: once; D gene: .; CDR3 length: 15; J gene: TRBJ2-7; CDR3 protein: CASSPRGLTSYEQYF; CDR3 DNA: TGTGCCAGCAGCCCGCGGGGACTTACCTCCTACGAGCAGTACTTC
V gene: TRBV3-1/TRBV3-2; clone size: .; D gene: TRBD1; CDR3 length: 14; J gene: TRBJ1-6; CDR3 protein: CASSPGQGNSPLHF; CDR3 DNA: TGTGCCAGCAGCCCCGGACAGGGAAATTCACCCCTCCACTTT
V gene: TRBV9; clone size: .; D gene: .; CDR3 length: 15; J gene: TRBJ1-1; CDR3 protein: CASSVSTGRTTEAFF; CDR3 DNA: TGTGCCAGCAGCGTCAGTACAGGGCGGACCACTGAAGCTTTCTTT
V gene: TRBV7-9; clone size: .; D gene: .; CDR3 length: 11; J gene: TRBJ2-7; CDR3 protein: CASSLYYEQYF; CDR3 DNA: TGTGCCAGCAGCCTGTACTACGAGCAGTACTTC
V gene: TRBV28; clone size: few; D gene: TRBD1; CDR3 length: 17; J gene: TRBJ1-2; CDR3 protein: CASSWFRDGGGAGGYTF; CDR3 DNA: TGTGCCAGCAGTTGGTTTAGGGATGGAGGGGGCGCTGGTGGCTACACCTTC
V gene: TRBV5-1; clone size: once; D gene: TRBD1; CDR3 length: 19; J gene: TRBJ1-1; CDR3 protein: CASSFWGRGTGGADTEAFF; CDR3 DNA: TGCGCCAGCAGCTTTTGGGGCCGCGGGACAGGGGGCGCGGACACTGAAGCTTTCTTT
V gene: TRBV9; clone size: .; D gene: TRBD2; CDR3 length: 18; J gene: TRBJ2-5; CDR3 protein: CASSAHQGLRGGRETQYF; CDR3 DNA: TGTGCCAGCAGCGCACACCAGGGGTTGCGGGGGGGAAGAGAGACCCAGTACTTC
V gene: TRBV5-4; clone size: .; D gene: TRBD1; CDR3 length: 13; J gene: TRBJ2-7; CDR3 protein: CASSRGTGREQYF; CDR3 DNA: TGTGCCAGCAGCCGAGGGACAGGGCGGGAGCAGTACTTC
V gene: TRBV5-1; clone size: .; D gene: .; CDR3 length: 16; J gene: TRBJ1-2; CDR3 protein: CASSRLDSRQDYGYTF; CDR3 DNA: TGCGCCAGCAGCCGTTTAGATTCGAGACAGGACTATGGCTACACCTTC
V gene: TRBV15; clone size: .; D gene: .; CDR3 length: 13; J gene: TRBJ1-1; CDR3 protein: CATSNAQGTEAFF; CDR3 DNA: TGTGCCACCAGCAACGCACAGGGTACTGAAGCTTTCTTT
V gene: TRBV5-1; clone size: .; D gene: .; CDR3 length: 12; J gene: TRBJ2-3; CDR3 protein: CASSIPGDTQYF; CDR3 DNA: TGCGCCAGCAGCATCCCGGGGGATACGCAGTATTTT
V gene: TRBV19; clone size: .; D gene: .; CDR3 length: 15; J gene: TRBJ1-5; CDR3 protein: CASSIDASRNQPQHF; CDR3 DNA: TGTGCCAGTAGTATAGATGCCAGTCGCAATCAGCCCCAGCATTTT
V gene: TRBV20-1; clone size: .; D gene: .; CDR3 length: 10; J gene: TRBJ2-5; CDR3 protein: CSGLQETQYF; CDR3 DNA: TGCAGTGGGCTCCAAGAGACCCAGTACTTC
V gene: TRBV10-3; clone size: .; D gene: .; CDR3 length: 11; J gene: TRBJ1-1; CDR3 protein: CAISETAEAFF; CDR3 DNA: TGTGCCATCAGTGAGACAGCTGAAGCTTTCTTT
V gene: TRBV5-1; clone size: .; D gene: TRBD1; CDR3 length: 15; J gene: TRBJ1-1; CDR3 protein: CASSRRTGRETEAFF; CDR3 DNA: TGCGCCAGCAGCCGGCGGACAGGGAGGGAGACTGAAGCTTTCTTT
V gene: TRBV29-1; clone size: .; D gene: .; CDR3 length: 12; J gene: TRBJ1-1; CDR3 protein: CSVVYRNTEAFF; CDR3 DNA: TGCAGCGTTGTATACAGAAACACTGAAGCTTTCTTT
V gene: TRBV28; clone size: .; D gene: .; CDR3 length: 14; J gene: TRBJ1-2; CDR3 protein: CASSEARVNYGYTF; CDR3 DNA: TGTGCCTCCTCAGAGGCGCGGGTTAACTATGGCTACACCTTC
V gene: TRBV28; clone size: .; D gene: .; CDR3 length: 15; J gene: TRBJ1-3; CDR3 protein: CASSLGAVSGNTIYF; CDR3 DNA: TGTGCCAGCAGCCTTGGAGCAGTCTCTGGAAACACCATATATTTT
V gene: TRBV5-5; clone size: .; D gene: .; CDR3 length: 15; J gene: TRBJ1-5; CDR3 protein: CASSTSDEPGQPQHF; CDR3 DNA: TGTGCCAGCAGCACCTCGGATGAACCGGGTCAGCCCCAGCATTTT
V gene: TRBV4-1; clone size: .; D gene: .; CDR3 length: 14; J gene: TRBJ1-2; CDR3 protein: CASSQEEGYRGYTF; CDR3 DNA: TGCGCCAGCAGCCAAGAGGAGGGTTACAGGGGCTACACCTTC
V gene: TRBV3-1/TRBV3-2; clone size: once; D gene: TRBD2; CDR3 length: 16; J gene: TRBJ2-5; CDR3 protein: CASSLRTSGVQETQYF; CDR3 DNA: TGTGCCAGCAGCCTAAGGACTAGCGGGGTACAAGAGACCCAGTACTTC
V gene: TRBV24-1; clone size: once; D gene: TRBD1; CDR3 length: 12; J gene: TRBJ2-1; CDR3 protein: CATQGAYNEQFF; CDR3 DNA: TGTGCCACACAGGGGGCGTACAATGAGCAGTTCTTC
V gene: TRBV28; clone size: .; D gene: TRBD1; CDR3 length: 14; J gene: TRBJ1-2; CDR3 protein: CATPRDSPNYGYTF; CDR3 DNA: TGTGCCACCCCTCGGGACAGCCCTAACTATGGCTACACCTTC
V gene: TRBV29-1; clone size: once; D gene: .; CDR3 length: 14; J gene: TRBJ1-2; CDR3 protein: CSVSRDTANYGYTF; CDR3 DNA: TGCAGCGTGAGCAGGGATACGGCTAACTATGGCTACACCTTC
V gene: TRBV24-1; clone size: .; D gene: TRBD1; CDR3 length: 18; J gene: TRBJ2-7; CDR3 protein: CATRFPGQGAYDGYEQYF; CDR3 DNA: TGTGCCACCAGGTTCCCGGGACAGGGGGCGTATGATGGATACGAGCAGTACTTC
V gene: TRBV7-2; clone size: .; D gene: .; CDR3 length: 12; J gene: TRBJ2-7; CDR3 protein: CASSLLAYEQYF; CDR3 DNA: TGTGCCAGCAGCTTATTAGCTTACGAGCAGTACTTC
V gene: TRBV6-5; clone size: .; D gene: TRBD2; CDR3 length: 15; J gene: TRBJ2-2; CDR3 protein: CASSTPGGLTGELFF; CDR3 DNA: TGTGCCAGCAGTACTCCGGGGGGGCTCACCGGGGAGCTGTTTTTT
V gene: TRBV11-1; clone size: .; D gene: .; CDR3 length: 12; J gene: TRBJ2-5; CDR3 protein: CASSPRYGTQYF; CDR3 DNA: TGTGCCAGCAGCCCCAGGTATGGGACCCAGTACTTC
V gene: TRBV4-2; clone size: .; D gene: .; CDR3 length: 14; J gene: TRBJ1-2; CDR3 protein: CASSQETGNYGYTF; CDR3 DNA: TGTGCCAGCAGCCAAGAGACAGGCAACTATGGCTACACCTTC
V gene: TRBV9; clone size: .; D gene: .; CDR3 length: 14; J gene: TRBJ2-2; CDR3 protein: CASSTTSNTGELFF; CDR3 DNA: TGTGCCAGCAGCACTACTAGTAACACCGGGGAGCTGTTTTTT
V gene: TRBV2; clone size: .; D gene: .; CDR3 length: 12; J gene: TRBJ1-6; CDR3 protein: CASRMGGSPLHF; CDR3 DNA: TGTGCCAGCAGGATGGGAGGTTCACCCCTCCACTTT
V gene: TRBV5-1; clone size: .; D gene: .; CDR3 length: 14; J gene: TRBJ2-1; CDR3 protein: CASTPGQSYNEQFF; CDR3 DNA: TGCGCCAGCACCCCGGGACAATCCTACAATGAGCAGTTCTTC
V gene: TRBV19; clone size: .; D gene: TRBD1; CDR3 length: 17; J gene: TRBJ2-1; CDR3 protein: CASSIDGGQGFDNEQFF; CDR3 DNA: TGTGCCAGTAGTATAGATGGGGGACAGGGCTTCGATAATGAGCAGTTCTTC
V gene: TRBV5-1; clone size: once; D gene: .; CDR3 length: 13; J gene: TRBJ1-4; CDR3 protein: CASSRGGNEKLFF; CDR3 DNA: TGCGCCAGCAGCCGGGGGGGAAATGAAAAACTGTTTTTT
V gene: TRBV10-1; clone size: .; D gene: TRBD2; CDR3 length: 14; J gene: TRBJ2-3; CDR3 protein: CASRSGGAGDTQYF; CDR3 DNA: TGCGCCAGCAGAAGCGGGGGGGCCGGAGATACGCAGTATTTT
V gene: TRBV7-7; clone size: once; D gene: .; CDR3 length: 16; J gene: TRBJ2-2; CDR3 protein: CASSLLGGRDTGELFF; CDR3 DNA: TGTGCCAGCAGCTTGCTGGGGGGGCGGGACACCGGGGAGCTGTTTTTT
V gene: TRBV29-1; clone size: .; D gene: .; CDR3 length: 12; J gene: TRBJ2-5; CDR3 protein: CSVALARKTQYF; CDR3 DNA: TGCAGCGTTGCACTAGCTAGGAAGACCCAGTACTTC
V gene: TRBV2; clone size: .; D gene: .; CDR3 length: 14; J gene: TRBJ2-3; CDR3 protein: CASSPTRSTDTQYF; CDR3 DNA: TGTGCCAGCAGTCCAACTAGAAGCACAGATACGCAGTATTTT
V gene: TRBV5-5; clone size: .; D gene: TRBD1; CDR3 length: 15; J gene: TRBJ1-6; CDR3 protein: CASSRGWDRDSPLHF; CDR3 DNA: TGTGCCAGCAGCCGTGGCTGGGACAGGGATTCACCCCTCCACTTT
V gene: TRBV12-5; clone size: .; D gene: TRBD2; CDR3 length: 19; J gene: TRBJ2-1; CDR3 protein: CASGSRLGLAGGLYNEQFF; CDR3 DNA: TGTGCTAGTGGTTCACGCCTAGGACTAGCGGGGGGCCTCTACAATGAGCAGTTCTTC
V gene: TRBV9; clone size: .; D gene: TRBD2; CDR3 length: 17; J gene: TRBJ2-3; CDR3 protein: CASSVVASGENTDTQYF; CDR3 DNA: TGTGCCAGCAGCGTAGTCGCTAGCGGGGAAAACACAGATACGCAGTATTTT
V gene: TRBV28; clone size: .; D gene: TRBD1; CDR3 length: 15; J gene: TRBJ1-2; CDR3 protein: CASSTTGGLTYGYTF; CDR3 DNA: TGTGCCAGCAGTACTACAGGGGGCCTAACCTATGGCTACACCTTC
V gene: TRBV12-3/TRBV12-4; clone size: .; D gene: .; CDR3 length: 13; J gene: TRBJ1-3; CDR3 protein: CASRANSGNTIYF; CDR3 DNA: TGTGCCAGCAGGGCCAACTCTGGAAACACCATATATTTT
V gene: TRBV2; clone size: once; D gene: .; CDR3 length: 14; J gene: TRBJ1-1; CDR3 protein: CASSDRGRDTEAFF; CDR3 DNA: TGTGCCAGCAGTGATAGAGGGCGTGACACTGAAGCTTTCTTT
V gene: TRBV4-2; clone size: .; D gene: TRBD1; CDR3 length: 19; J gene: TRBJ1-5; CDR3 protein: CASSQTGTGIIWSNQPQHF; CDR3 DNA: TGTGCCAGCAGCCAGACCGGGACAGGGATTATATGGAGCAATCAGCCCCAGCATTTT
V gene: TRBV12-3/TRBV12-4; clone size: .; D gene: TRBD1; CDR3 length: 13; J gene: TRBJ1-2; CDR3 protein: CASRLTGGHGYTF; CDR3 DNA: TGTGCCAGCAGACTGACAGGGGGCCATGGCTACACCTTC
V gene: TRBV18; clone size: .; D gene: .; CDR3 length: 14; J gene: TRBJ1-4; CDR3 protein: CASSQGVANEKLFF; CDR3 DNA: TGTGCCAGCTCACAGGGGGTTGCGAATGAAAAACTGTTTTTT
V gene: TRBV28; clone size: few; D gene: .; CDR3 length: 12; J gene: TRBJ1-1; CDR3 protein: CASSPRQTKAFF; CDR3 DNA: TGTGCCAGCAGTCCAAGACAGACAAAAGCTTTCTTT
V gene: TRBV10-3; clone size: .; D gene: TRBD2; CDR3 length: 12; J gene: TRBJ2-7; CDR3 protein: CATSGGSYEQYF; CDR3 DNA: TGTGCGACTAGCGGGGGTTCCTACGAGCAGTACTTC
V gene: TRBV7-3; clone size: .; D gene: .; CDR3 length: 15; J gene: TRBJ1-3; CDR3 protein: CASSLDGNSGNTIYF; CDR3 DNA: TGTGCCAGCAGCCTCGACGGGAACTCTGGAAACACCATATATTTT
V gene: TRBV6-6; clone size: .; D gene: TRBD1; CDR3 length: 13; J gene: TRBJ1-2; CDR3 protein: CASSLGQNYGYTF; CDR3 DNA: TGTGCCAGCAGCCTGGGACAGAACTATGGCTACACCTTC
V gene: TRBV19; clone size: .; D gene: .; CDR3 length: 11; J gene: TRBJ1-4; CDR3 protein: CASHRNEKLFF; CDR3 DNA: TGTGCCAGTCACAGGAATGAAAAACTGTTTTTT
V gene: TRBV3-1/TRBV3-2; clone size: .; D gene: .; CDR3 length: 14; J gene: TRBJ1-1; CDR3 protein: CASSRSGGRTEAFF; CDR3 DNA: TGTGCCAGCAGCCGCTCCGGAGGACGCACTGAAGCTTTCTTT